This is a list of T cell receptor beta chains from one sample in a study of blood T cell repertoires in COVID-19. Repertoires were generated with immunoSEQ multiplex PCR, while TCRdb's copy carries only in-frame clones and drops some. The sample holds 250,000 or so clones, about 87% seen once. Sequencing input: peripheral blood. Receptors originate from a young woman with COVID-19, enrolled during active disease. Both conserved end residues are part of each CDR3. Fields, in order: J gene, D gene, V gene, CDR3 protein. D genes are given only for firm matches.

j_call: TRBJ2-3; d_call: TRBD2; v_call: TRBV3-1/TRBV3-2; cdr3_aa: CASSKRESDTQYF
j_call: TRBJ1-2; d_call: -; v_call: TRBV7-2; cdr3_aa: CASSLGRQNYGYTF
j_call: TRBJ1-2; d_call: TRBD1; v_call: TRBV7-2; cdr3_aa: CASSLGPDRGHVKDGYTF
j_call: TRBJ1-1; d_call: TRBD1; v_call: TRBV5-1; cdr3_aa: CASSLQDREYSEAFF
j_call: TRBJ1-6; d_call: -; v_call: TRBV3-1/TRBV3-2; cdr3_aa: CASSQPGRRRGSPLHF
j_call: TRBJ1-2; d_call: TRBD1; v_call: TRBV6-6; cdr3_aa: CASSYTGQGPSNGYTF
j_call: TRBJ2-7; d_call: TRBD2; v_call: TRBV27; cdr3_aa: CASKPGGAYEQYF
j_call: TRBJ2-1; d_call: TRBD2; v_call: TRBV19; cdr3_aa: CASSIDAGTGGINEQFF
j_call: TRBJ2-5; d_call: -; v_call: TRBV4-3; cdr3_aa: CASSQDRSETQYF
j_call: TRBJ2-1; d_call: TRBD2; v_call: TRBV30; cdr3_aa: CAWVAGSYNEQFF
j_call: TRBJ2-1; d_call: -; v_call: TRBV6-5; cdr3_aa: CASSYSTGTYNEQFF
j_call: TRBJ1-3; d_call: -; v_call: TRBV7-2; cdr3_aa: CASSLVPAGNTIYF
j_call: TRBJ1-1; d_call: -; v_call: TRBV6-5; cdr3_aa: CASSPPHLNTEAFF
j_call: TRBJ1-5; d_call: -; v_call: TRBV2; cdr3_aa: CASSEGPSRGQPQHF
j_call: TRBJ2-2; d_call: -; v_call: TRBV19; cdr3_aa: CASRFRQNTGELFF
j_call: TRBJ2-5; d_call: -; v_call: TRBV3-1/TRBV3-2; cdr3_aa: CASSQARVPKETQYF
j_call: TRBJ2-5; d_call: TRBD2; v_call: TRBV19; cdr3_aa: CASRLTSTTETQYF
j_call: TRBJ1-5; d_call: TRBD1; v_call: TRBV6-5; cdr3_aa: CASKPSTGWGQPQHF
j_call: TRBJ1-2; d_call: TRBD1; v_call: TRBV11-1; cdr3_aa: CASSPTDRGLFYGYTF
j_call: TRBJ1-2; d_call: -; v_call: TRBV6-5; cdr3_aa: CASTQSSRPDYGYTF
j_call: TRBJ2-5; d_call: -; v_call: TRBV7-2; cdr3_aa: CASSLARQETQYF
j_call: TRBJ1-1; d_call: -; v_call: TRBV7-2; cdr3_aa: CASSLVTGLDTEAFF
j_call: TRBJ2-3; d_call: TRBD1; v_call: TRBV5-8; cdr3_aa: CASSAGQGSTDTQYF
j_call: TRBJ2-5; d_call: -; v_call: TRBV6-2/TRBV6-3; cdr3_aa: CASSYGEEETQYF